This T cell receptor (beta chain) originates from a study of Ad26.COV2.S vaccination and SARS-CoV-2 variants. Study results and caveats: Total T cell responses, in the TCR breadth and depth analyses, may have been underestimated.

Treatment noted: 15 to 20 received Ad26.COV2.S at low or high dose, single or two shots; a few received placebo; per-sample allocation not given. Repertoires come from day 63 after the first vaccine or placebo injection. Measured with immunoSEQ multiplex PCR; TCRdb has only the in-frame clones, and not every one. The sample contains 360,000 or so clones, roughly 87% of which appear only once. The CDR3 length is 16 residues. After removal of 0 bases from V and 6 bases from J, the junction contained 9 bases not matched to a gene. The germline V gene has CDR1 MNHNY and CDR2 SVGAGI (reference sequence). In regard to this clone: Its antigen is not known.

The V and J genes are TRBV6-6 and TRBJ2-7; 9 positions match TRBD1. The sample here was peripheral blood, taken in a trial of Ad26.COV2.S vaccine versus placebo. This TCR derives from a person between 18 and 60 years old who received the Ad26.COV2.S COVID-19 vaccine or a placebo. This chain's CDR3 is CASSYSSSGQGSEQYF. CDR3 nucleotides: TGTGCCAGCAGTTACTCGAGTAGTGGACAGGGGAGCGAGCAGTACTTC.